This TCR beta chain was recorded in a study of blood T cell repertoires in COVID-19. Overall study: Some COVID-19 samples were acute and others convalescent; all came from the United States, Italy and Spain.

CDR1 is LNHDA and CDR2 is SQIVND in the germline V gene (reference sequence). V lost 6 bases and J 11 bases, leaving 19 bases between the germline ends. There are 13 residues in the CDR3. Adults between roughly 18 and 89 years of age took part from 24 US areas. Which cohort a participant joined came from the clinical history participants gave. The assay was immunoSEQ multiplex PCR, and TCRdb's table has in-frame clones only and misses some. The table includes approximately 340,000 clones, roughly nine tenths detected once. The chain recombines TRBV19 with TRBJ1-1, with D maybe TRBD1 (6 bases). Material for sequencing was PBMCs or T cells enriched from blood (not recorded which). The source of this sequence is a woman in her thirties or forties who had been exposed to COVID-19. The CDR3 nucleotides read TGTGCCAGTAGCCAACAGGGTAACACGCCGGCTTTCTTT. Translated: CASSQQGNTPAFF.